This T cell receptor (beta chain) derives from a study of vaccination effects on CD4 cells after COVID-19. On this clone: What it binds is not known.

Repertoires were generated with immunoSEQ multiplex PCR, while TCRdb's copy carries only in-frame clones and drops some. The sample holds tens of thousands of clones, 72% seen once. This CDR3 region has 16 residues. Cells that had been cultured for less than 13 days were the source of isolated CD4+ T cells. The gene calls are TRBV21-1 and TRBJ1-5; no DNA check was done on the table's D call, TRBD1. TRBV21-1 is a recognized pseudogene. The TCR comes from a human donor who had a prior SARS-CoV-2 infection. The sequencing here drew on CD4+ T cells from PBMCs cultured without peptide, taken before COVID-19 vaccination. The DNA for the CDR3 is TGTGCCAGCAGCAACTGGGGCCTTCGAGTTAATCAGCCCCAGCATTTT. The encoded protein is CASSNWGLRVNQPQHF.